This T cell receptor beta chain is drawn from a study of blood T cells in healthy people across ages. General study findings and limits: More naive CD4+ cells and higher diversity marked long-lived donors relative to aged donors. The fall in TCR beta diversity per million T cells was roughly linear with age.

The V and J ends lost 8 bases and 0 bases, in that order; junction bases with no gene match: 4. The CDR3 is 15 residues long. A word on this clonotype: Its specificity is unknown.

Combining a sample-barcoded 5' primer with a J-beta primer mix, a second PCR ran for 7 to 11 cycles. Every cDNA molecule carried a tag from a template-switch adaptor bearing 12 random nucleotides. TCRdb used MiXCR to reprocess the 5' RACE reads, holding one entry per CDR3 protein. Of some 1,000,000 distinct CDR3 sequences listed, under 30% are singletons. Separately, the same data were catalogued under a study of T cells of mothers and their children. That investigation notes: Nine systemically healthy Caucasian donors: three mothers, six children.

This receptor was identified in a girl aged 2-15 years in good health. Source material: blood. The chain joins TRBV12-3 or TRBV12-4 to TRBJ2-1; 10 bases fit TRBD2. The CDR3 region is CASQREGLSYNEQFF. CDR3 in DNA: TGTGCCAGCCAGCGGGAGGGCCTCTCCTACAATGAGCAGTTCTTC.